This T cell receptor beta chain was captured by sequencing in a study of shared clonotypes between healthy human individuals. Concerning this clone: What it recognizes is unknown.

Adult donors, all healthy and HIV-negative, had no recent acute infections or vaccinations. Naive CD4+ cells were CD45RA-selected; the remaining cells were memory. Sequencing was at deep level. The protocol was immunoSEQ multiplex PCR, while the TCRdb copy is restricted to in-frame clones and leaves out a portion. The table has under 1,900,000 clones, 98% seen once; the top ten hold under 0.45%. CDR1 and CDR2 from the germline V gene are SGHDN and FVKESK. Trimming pared 0 bases from V and 3 bases from J, leaving 15 bases between. This CDR3 is 16 amino acids long. Study-wide results and limits: With a few donors compared, roughly 5% of naive CD4 clonotypes were shared.

What was sequenced was naive CD4+ T cells sorted from blood. Documented subset: CD45RA+ positively selected. This receptor was identified in a man aged 30 to 45 in good health. V is TRBV14 and J is TRBJ2-7; D ambiguous. The CDR3 loop is CASSQDRAATYYEQYF. In DNA, the CDR3 is TGTGCCAGCAGCCAAGATAGGGCAGCGACCTACTACGAGCAGTACTTC.